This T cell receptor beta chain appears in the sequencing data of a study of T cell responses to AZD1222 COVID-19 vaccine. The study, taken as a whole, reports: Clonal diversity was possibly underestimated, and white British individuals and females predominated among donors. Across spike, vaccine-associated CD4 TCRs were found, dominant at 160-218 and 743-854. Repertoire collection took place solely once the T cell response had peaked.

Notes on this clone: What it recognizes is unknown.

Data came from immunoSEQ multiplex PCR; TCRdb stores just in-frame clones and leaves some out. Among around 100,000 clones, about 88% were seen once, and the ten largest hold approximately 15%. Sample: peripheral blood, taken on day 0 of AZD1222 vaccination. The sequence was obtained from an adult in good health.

The DNA for the CDR3 is TGTGCCAGCAGGACCGGGACACTCAACACTGAAGCTTTCTTT. Residues: CASRTGTLNTEAFF. V usage is TRBV6-5 and J usage is TRBJ1-1, with D perhaps TRBD1 (6 bases). Germline V gives CDR1 MNHEY, CDR2 SVGAGI. CDR3 length equals 14 residues. Trimming took 6 bases from V and 2 from J, leaving 13 bases between them.